This paragraph covers one T cell receptor (beta chain) sequence. The data were obtained in a study of Ad26.COV2.S vaccination and SARS-CoV-2 variants. Study as a whole: Participants got Ad26.COV2.S intramuscularly, once or twice 56 days apart.

TCRdb keeps only in-frame clones here, not all; method: immunoSEQ multiplex PCR. The data show about 440,000 clones, 87% seen once. From germline, CDR1 is MNHEY and CDR2 SVGEGT. The CDR3 loop spans 17 amino acids. The V end was cut by 6 bases, the J end by 2 bases, with 20 bases between. Treatment denoted: some 19 received Ad26.COV2.S at low or high dose, single or two shots; several received placebo; per-sample allocation not given. The samples were gathered on day 63 after the first injection of vaccine or placebo. The chain combines TRBV6-2 or TRBV6-3 with TRBJ1-5; the D is unclear. This TCR came from a person aged 18-60 years who received the Ad26.COV2.S COVID-19 vaccine or a placebo. The sample was peripheral blood, taken in a trial of Ad26.COV2.S vaccine versus placebo. The CDR3 here is CASSPVNFRLGNQPQHF. In DNA form, the CDR3 reads TGTGCCAGCAGCCCCGTCAACTTCCGATTGGGCAATCAGCCCCAGCATTTT.